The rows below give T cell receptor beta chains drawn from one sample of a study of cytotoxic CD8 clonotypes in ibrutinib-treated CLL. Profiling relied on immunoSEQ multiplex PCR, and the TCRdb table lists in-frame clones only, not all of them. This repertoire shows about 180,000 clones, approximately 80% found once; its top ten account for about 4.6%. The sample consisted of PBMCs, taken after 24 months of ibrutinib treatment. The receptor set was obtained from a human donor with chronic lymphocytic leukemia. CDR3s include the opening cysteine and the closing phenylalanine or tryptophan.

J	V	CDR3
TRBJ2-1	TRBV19	CATRAGAYNEQFF
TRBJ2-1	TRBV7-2	CASSLAPYNEQFF
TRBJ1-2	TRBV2	CASRTGGGDGYTF
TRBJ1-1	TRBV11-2	CASSLAGAMNTEAFF
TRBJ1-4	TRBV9	CASSLREGSNEKLFF
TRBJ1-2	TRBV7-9	CASSPGGMNYGYTF
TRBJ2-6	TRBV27	CASSFGGVLPGANVLTF
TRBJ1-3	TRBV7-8	CASSLRTVSSGNTIYF
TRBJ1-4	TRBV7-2	CASSLGRQALGNEKLFF
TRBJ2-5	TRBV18	CASSPTGGVRETQYF
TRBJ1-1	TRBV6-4	CASRPRGENTEAFF
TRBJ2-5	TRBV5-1	CASSLGRETQYF
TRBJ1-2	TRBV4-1	CASSQDVRSLGYGYTF
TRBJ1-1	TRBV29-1	CSVEARGRRMNTEAFF
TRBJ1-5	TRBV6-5	CASSYSTGGRPQHF
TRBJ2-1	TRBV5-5	CASSLGHRSYNEQFF
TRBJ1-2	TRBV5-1	CASSLARDDYGYTF
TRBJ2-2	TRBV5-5	CASSFTGHLTGELFF
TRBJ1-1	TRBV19	CASSMGAGTEAFF
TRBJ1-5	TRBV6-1	CASSEGGEGNQPQHF
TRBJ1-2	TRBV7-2	CASSSNTGYYGYTF
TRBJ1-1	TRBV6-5	CASSYRGLVNTEAFF
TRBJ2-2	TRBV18	CASSPQRQATGELFF
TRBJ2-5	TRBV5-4	CASSLAGKGETQYF
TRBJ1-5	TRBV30	CAWSESGHSNQPQHF
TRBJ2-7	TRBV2	CASRRDGVYEQYF
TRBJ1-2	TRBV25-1	CASSEWGTGAPRRGGYTF
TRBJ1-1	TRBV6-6	CASSLQGTEAFF
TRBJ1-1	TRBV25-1	CASRNRGRTEAFF
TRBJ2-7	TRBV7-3	CASSPVGLAGEQYF
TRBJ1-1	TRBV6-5	CASSTRGRGNTEAFF
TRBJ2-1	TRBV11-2	CASALRTLAGEFF
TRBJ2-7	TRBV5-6	CASSLELEQYF
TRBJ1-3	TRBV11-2	CASSFRSGTIYF
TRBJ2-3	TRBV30	CAWSGVGDTQYF
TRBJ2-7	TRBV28	CASRPRKGVSYEQYF
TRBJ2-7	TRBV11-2	CASSPSGHSYEQYF
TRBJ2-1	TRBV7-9	CASSSDRGHNEQFF
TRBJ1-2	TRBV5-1	CASSFGQAVFYGYTF
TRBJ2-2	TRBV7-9	CASSFGLVGELFF
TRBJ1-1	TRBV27	CASSLYGQNTEAFF